Presented here are 13 T cell receptor beta chains from one specimen sequenced in a study of cytomegalovirus exposure and HLA in healthy donors. The PCR was carried out with 60 Vbeta primers and 13 Jbeta primers. Only in-frame clones appear in the TCRdb table, and some are missing; sequencing was by immunoSEQ multiplex PCR. The sample consists of some 120,000 clones, over 60% of them appearing once. Sequencing used PBMCs. The receptors were gathered from a man aged 25 to 45 in good health and CMV-seropositive.

There are a few counts of this clone. This chain uses TRBV5-4 with TRBJ1-1; 7 bases match TRBD1. Germline V gene lookup returns CDR1 SGHNT and CDR2 YYREEE (reference sequence). V lost 2 bases and J lost 1; bases outside the gene matches: 5. The CDR3 runs to 15 residues. CDR3: CASSFRTGENTEAFF. The CDR3 nucleotides read TGTGCCAGCAGCTTCCGGACAGGAGAGAACACTGAAGCTTTCTTT.

The chain recombines TRBV15 with TRBJ2-1, with D tentatively TRBD1 (7 bases). The CDR3 runs to 13 residues. Trimming cost V 0 bases and J 15 bases, with 15 bases left between them. CDR1 is LNHNV, CDR2 YYDKDF, per germline (reference sequence). The CDR3 is CATSRDPRQGGFF. The CDR3 DNA is TGTGCCACCAGCAGAGACCCTCGGCAGGGGGGGTTCTTC.

DNA of the CDR3: TGTGCCAGCAGCCCCCAATCGCCACACAATAATTCACCCCTCCACTTT. This translates into CASSPQSPHNNSPLHF. V usage is TRBV7-2 and J usage is TRBJ1-6; unclear D gene. This CDR3 is built from 16 residues. Germline lookup yields CDR1 SGHTA and CDR2 FQGNSA. Trimming shortened V by 5 bases and J by 5 bases, and 16 bases separated the two germline ends.

V is TRBV6-6 and J is TRBJ1-6, with a tentative D call TRBD1 (6 bases). V lost 3 bases to trimming and J lost 8 bases, with 14 bases between them. The CDR3 extends over 15 amino acids. Germline-derived CDR1 and CDR2 are MNHNY and SVGAGI (reference sequence). In DNA form, the CDR3 reads TGTGCCAGCAGTTATGACACAGGGACGCATTCACCCCTCCACTTT. As protein: CASSYDTGTHSPLHF.

The chain links TRBV4-3 to TRBJ1-1; D gene uncertain. In germline, CDR1 is LGHNA, CDR2 YSLEER. Trimming cost V 0 bases and J 5 bases, with 16 bases left between them. The CDR3 spans 16 residues. For the CDR3, the DNA is TGCGCCAGCAGCCAAGATGCACGGGGATTTGGGACTGAAGCTTTCTTT. This codes for CASSQDARGFGTEAFF.

This clone showed up just once. The chain employs TRBV29-1 and TRBJ1-1; 11 bases align to TRBD1. Trimming took 0 bases from V and 3 from J; bases not matched to a gene: 0. The length of the CDR3 is 14 residues. Germline V gene sequence: CDR1 SQVTM, CDR2 ANQGSEA. The CDR3 DNA sequence: TGCAGCGTTGAAGAGGACAGGGGGCACACTGAAGCTTTCTTT. This encodes CSVEEDRGHTEAFF.

V gene TRBV27 combines with J gene TRBJ1-1; no definite D call. This CDR3 spans 16 amino acids. Germline CDR1 and CDR2: MNHEY and SMNVEV (reference sequence). Trimming removed 4 bases from V and 4 bases from J, with 19 bases in between. The CDR3 loop reads CASSSLTGYQVTEAFF. Written as DNA, the CDR3 is TGTGCCAGCAGTTCCCTGACCGGATACCAGGTCACTGAAGCTTTCTTT.

The chain links TRBV5-1 to TRBJ1-1; D ambiguous. The ends were cut back, 0 bases at V and 4 bases at J, with 10 bases in the middle. This CDR3 is built from 14 residues. Germline V lookup: CDR1 SGHRS, CDR2 YFSETQ. The CDR3 coding sequence is TGCGCCAGCAGCTTGGCAGGATATGGCACTGAAGCTTTCTTT. It yields the protein CASSLAGYGTEAFF.

V gene TRBV5-1 combines with J gene TRBJ2-4; 7 bases match TRBD1. Trimming removed 4 bases from V and 5 bases from J; junction bases left unmatched: 3. The CDR3 has 13 residues. Per the germline V gene, CDR1 is SGHRS and CDR2 is YFSETQ. The CDR3 DNA reads as TGCGCCAGCAGCCAGGGGACAGAAAACATTCAGTACTTC. Protein sequence: CASSQGTENIQYF.

The chain carries TRBV18 and TRBJ2-3; 12 nucleotides line up with TRBD2. The length of the CDR3 is 18 residues. CDR1 is KGHSH and CDR2 is LQKENI in the germline V gene. The V gene end was trimmed by 3 bases and the J gene end by 1 base; junction bases not matched to a gene: 8. The CDR3 reads CASSPGLAGGPGTDTQYF. In nucleotides, the CDR3 is TGTGCCAGCTCACCGGGTCTAGCGGGGGGGCCTGGCACAGATACGCAGTATTTT.

This clone was seen ten or more times. The chain links TRBV7-3 to TRBJ1-2; 7 nucleotides line up with TRBD1. Losses at the gene ends were 5 bases for V and 4 bases for J; bases not matched to a gene: 4. Germline loops: CDR1 SGHTA, CDR2 FQGTGA. The CDR3 sequence is 13 residues long. The CDR3 here is CASSPGQLYGYTF. Here the CDR3 DNA reads TGTGCCAGCAGCCCGGGACAGCTCTATGGCTACACCTTC.

The chain carries TRBV10-3 and TRBJ2-5, with 8 bases identical to TRBD1. Germline V gene data show CDR1 as ENHRY and CDR2 as SYGVKD. V trimming: 4 bases; J trimming: 5 bases; junction bases outside the gene matches: 3. The CDR3 extends over 13 amino acids. CDR3 bases: TGTGCCATCAGTGGGGGACAGGTGGAGACCCAGTACTTC. This sequence encodes CAISGGQVETQYF.

This chain uses TRBV2 with TRBJ2-7; 9 nucleotides match TRBD1. Germline loops: CDR1 SNHLY, CDR2 FYNNEI. The CDR3 spans 14 residues. The trim removed 8 bases at V and 4 bases at J, leaving 9 bases unmatched. Written as DNA, the CDR3 is TGTGCCAGCGCCCGACAGGGGGGGTCGTACGAGCAGTACTTC. Its protein product is CASARQGGSYEQYF.